This T cell receptor beta chain was identified during a study of identifying expanded T cells in peripheral blood. Overall study findings and caveats: Across healthy donors, higher total template counts meant significantly greater roughly 2-week count variance. Technical replicates showed approximately 1.2 changed clones; approximately two weeks around 15; four weeks 19.

The repertoire was sequenced with immunoSEQ multiplex PCR; TCRdb's copy has only in-frame clones and lacks some. The sample has approximately 85,000 clones, around nine tenths seen once. In the case of this clone: The target antigen is unknown.

Collection occurred without any documented infections or immune events in donors. Germline CDR1 SQVTM, CDR2 ANQGSEA. Trimming removed 0 bases from V and 6 bases from J, with 11 bases in between. This CDR3 contains 13 residues. This clonotype originated in a person aged 18-70 years in good health. The rearrangement links TRBV29-1 to TRBJ1-2; tentative D call: TRBD1 (5 bases). The sample comprised blood. CDR3 protein: CSVEDYRGDGYTF. CDR3 in DNA: TGCAGCGTTGAAGATTATAGGGGAGATGGCTACACCTTC.